This T cell receptor beta chain was documented in a study of cytomegalovirus exposure and HLA in healthy donors. Unrecorded immune exposure was likely among donors, who were nominally healthy when sampled. It was with 60 Vbeta and 13 Jbeta primers that the PCR ran. The protocol was immunoSEQ multiplex PCR, while the TCRdb copy is restricted to in-frame clones and leaves out a portion. Here the sample spans around 120,000 clones, around 81% being singletons. Per the germline V gene, CDR1 is SGHDT and CDR2 is YYEEEE. This CDR3 contains 14 residues. V gave up 4 bases and J gave up 5 bases; unmatched junction bases: 7.

This clonotype was sampled from a woman in her 30s in good health and CMV-seronegative. J is TRBJ2-7 and V is TRBV5-6, with 9 bases that match TRBD1. The sample consisted of PBMCs. The CDR3 coding sequence is TGTGCCAGCAGCCCCCAGACAGGGGGGGACGAGCAGTACTTC. Translating gives CASSPQTGGDEQYF.